This TCR beta chain was identified during a study of cytomegalovirus exposure and HLA in healthy donors. This clone was seen a few times. Despite likely unrecorded immune exposures, the donors were nominally healthy at the time of sampling. The PCR contained 60 Vbeta and 13 Jbeta primers. Repertoires were generated with immunoSEQ multiplex PCR, while TCRdb's copy carries only in-frame clones and drops some. The table lists around 140,000 clones, about 81% of them singletons. The length of the CDR3 is 12 residues. Material: PBMCs. This sequence was found in a woman aged 45-65 years in good health and CMV-seropositive. This chain joins TRBV21-1 and TRBJ2-1; TRBD1, as called in the table, went unchecked against the DNA. TRBV21-1 is labeled a pseudogene. The CDR3 loop reads CATTDSFDEQFF. CDR3 bases: TGTGCCACTACTGACAGCTTCGATGAGCAGTTCTTC.